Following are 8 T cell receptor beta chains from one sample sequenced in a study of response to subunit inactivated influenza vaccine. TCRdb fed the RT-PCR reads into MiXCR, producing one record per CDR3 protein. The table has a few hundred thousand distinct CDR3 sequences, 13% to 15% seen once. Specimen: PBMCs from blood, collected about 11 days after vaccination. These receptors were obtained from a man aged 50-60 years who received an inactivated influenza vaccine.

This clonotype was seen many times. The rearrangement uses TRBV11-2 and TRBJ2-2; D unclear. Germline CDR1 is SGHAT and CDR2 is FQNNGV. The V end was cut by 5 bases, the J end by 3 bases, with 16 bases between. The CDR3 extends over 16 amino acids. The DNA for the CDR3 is TGTGCCAGCAGCCCCCTCGTTATACAGCACACCGGGGAGCTGTTTTTT. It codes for CASSPLVIQHTGELFF.

The CDR3: CASSSQGRWGQETQYF. In DNA form, the CDR3 reads TGTGCCAGCAGCTCCCAGGGGCGCTGGGGACAAGAGACCCAGTACTTC. The rearrangement joins TRBV7-9 to TRBJ2-5; possible D gene TRBD1, 6 bases. Germline CDR1 is SEHNR and CDR2 is FQNEAQ (reference sequence). The CDR3 sequence is 16 residues long. Trimming removed 4 bases from V and 2 bases from J, with 17 bases in between. The full variable domain, its missing parts supplied by reference TRBV7-9 and TRBJ2-5, is DTGVSQNPRHKITKRGQNVTFRCDPISEHNRLYWYRQTLGQGPEFLTYFQNEAQLEKSRLLSDRFSAERPKGSFSTLEIQRTEQGDSAMYLCASSSQGRWGQETQYFGPGTRLLVL.

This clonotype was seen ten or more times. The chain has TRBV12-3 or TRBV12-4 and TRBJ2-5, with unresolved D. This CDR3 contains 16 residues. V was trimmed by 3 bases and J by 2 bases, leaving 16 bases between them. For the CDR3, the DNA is TGTGCCAGCAGTTTCAACGGTCTGGGTCCTCAAGAGACCCAGTACTTC. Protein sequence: CASSFNGLGPQETQYF.

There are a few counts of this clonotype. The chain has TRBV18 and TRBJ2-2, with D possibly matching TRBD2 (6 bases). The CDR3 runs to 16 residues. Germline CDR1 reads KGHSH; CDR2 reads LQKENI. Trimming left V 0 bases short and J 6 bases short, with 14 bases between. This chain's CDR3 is CASSPPGLKIAGELFF. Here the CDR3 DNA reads TGTGCCAGCTCACCACCGGGACTTAAGATTGCCGGGGAGCTGTTTTTT.

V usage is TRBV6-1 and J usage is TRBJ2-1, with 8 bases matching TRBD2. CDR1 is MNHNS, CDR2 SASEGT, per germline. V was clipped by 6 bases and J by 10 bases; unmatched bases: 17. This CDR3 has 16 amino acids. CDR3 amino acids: CASSPSGGGGPGEQFF. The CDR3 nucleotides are TGTGCCAGCAGCCCCTCGGGGGGCGGGGGGCCGGGGGAGCAGTTCTTC.

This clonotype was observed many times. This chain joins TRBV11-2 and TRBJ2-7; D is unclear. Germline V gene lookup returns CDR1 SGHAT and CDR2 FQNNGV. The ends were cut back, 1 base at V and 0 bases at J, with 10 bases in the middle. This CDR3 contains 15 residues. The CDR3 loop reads CASSLVHQTSYEQYF. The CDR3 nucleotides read TGTGCCAGCAGCTTAGTGCACCAGACCTCCTACGAGCAGTACTTC.

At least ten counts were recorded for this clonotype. The CDR3 nucleotides read TGTGCCAGCAGACCAACTGGACGGTACTCCTACGAGCAGTACTTC. Translated, it gives CASRPTGRYSYEQYF. The chain joins TRBV6-2 or TRBV6-3 to TRBJ2-7; unclear D gene. This CDR3 region has 15 residues. Germline V gives CDR1 MNHEY, CDR2 SVGEGT. V was trimmed by 6 bases and J by 0 bases, leaving 15 bases between them.

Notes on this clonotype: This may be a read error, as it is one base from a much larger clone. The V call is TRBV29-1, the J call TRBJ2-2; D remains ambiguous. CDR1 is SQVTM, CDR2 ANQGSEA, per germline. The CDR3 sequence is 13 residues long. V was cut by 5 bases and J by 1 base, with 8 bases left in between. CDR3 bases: TGCAGCGTTAAAAAGGGGAACACCGGGGAGCTGTTTTTT. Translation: CSVKKGNTGELFF.